This paragraph covers one T cell receptor (beta chain) sequence. Its matching antigen is unknown. This record comes from a study of T-cell memory formation after mild COVID-19. Study in general: TCR clustering was largely donor specific. Findings and caveats of the study: CD4+ contracting clones lay mainly in CM and EM, CD8+ ones in EMRA. SARS-CoV-2 specificity of second-wave clones peaking day 37 was unconfirmed. Certain responding clones were present in pre-infection memory, suggesting participation of cross-reactive memory.

TCRdb independently ran MiXCR on the 5' RACE reads; one entry per CDR3 protein. The table records approximately 410,000 distinct CDR3 sequences, 23% of them present only once. The CDR3 is made up of 13 amino acids. V lost 8 bases and J 8 bases, leaving 15 bases between the germline ends. From germline, CDR1 is KGHDR and CDR2 SFDVKD. Input material: PBMCs or a T cell subset sorted from them (not recorded which). V usage is TRBV24-1 and J usage is TRBJ2-1; the D is unclear. The source of this sequence is an adult woman who had mild COVID-19 (a few samples of this study predate the infection). Cell type and time point are not known. CDR3 DNA sequence: TGTGCCACCAATGCTCCCGACCGGGATGAGCAGTTCTTC. Protein sequence: CATNAPDRDEQFF.